This is a list of T cell receptor beta chains from one sample in a study of OX40 agonist ivuxolimab in advanced cancers. The table came from immunoSEQ multiplex PCR; TCRdb's copy has only in-frame clones and leaves some out. Among 15,000 to 20,000 clones, about 88% were seen once, and the ten largest hold over 12%. The sequenced sample was CD4+ or CD8+ T cells sorted from blood, obtained in a trial of the OX40 agonist ivuxolimab. These receptors originate from an adult with an advanced solid tumor such as melanoma, head and neck, liver or kidney cancer. Both conserved end residues are part of each CDR3.

v_gene	CDR3aa
TRBV14	CASSLDSQGDNSPLHF
TRBV19	CASRSPGPNQPQHF
TRBV11-2	CASSLGLYRGTEAFF
TRBV2	CASINEDRLYNEQFF
TRBV5-4	CASSNRQGLGDTQYF
TRBV13	CASSLRGTGRLNYGYTF
TRBV14	CASSRRDQRWCEQFF
TRBV2	CASSGQGFEAFF
TRBV11-2	CASSYGSGTEAFF
TRBV28	CASREGGNYGYTF
TRBV5-4	CASSLGGPRNNYGYTF
TRBV4-1	CASSQSRGAFTEAFF
TRBV4-2	CASTTPRGLNTGELFF
TRBV4-2	CASSQEGEGRGYTF
TRBV5-8	CASSLAVGTDTQYF
TRBV5-1	CASSLVGDSYNEQFF
TRBV9	CASSADTYGYTF
TRBV28	CASIADTPWTNFNEQFF
TRBV7-2	CASSTADFTDTQYF
TRBV12-5	CASGTTSGQETQYF
TRBV7-2	CASSWASTGTLSYEQYF
TRBV6-1	CASSEGRVRYNEQFF
TRBV28	CASIFGNTIYF
TRBV5-1	CASSSGTTGTGELFF